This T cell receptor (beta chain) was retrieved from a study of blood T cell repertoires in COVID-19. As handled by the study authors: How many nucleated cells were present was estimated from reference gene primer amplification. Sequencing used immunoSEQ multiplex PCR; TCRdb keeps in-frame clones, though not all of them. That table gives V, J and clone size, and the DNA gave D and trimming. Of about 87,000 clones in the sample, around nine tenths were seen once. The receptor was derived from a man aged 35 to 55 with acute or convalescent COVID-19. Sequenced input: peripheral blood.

The chain's CDR3 is CAISDRGAEAFF. CDR3 DNA: TGTGCCATCAGTGATCGGGGAGCTGAAGCTTTCTTT. The chain has TRBV10-3 and TRBJ1-1; D is unresolved. The length of the CDR3 is 12 residues. Germline CDR1 and CDR2: ENHRY and SYGVKD. V was pared by 3 bases and J by 6 bases, with 8 bases between.